This T cell receptor beta chain was recorded in a study of blood T cell repertoires in COVID-19. Overall study: There were acute and convalescent COVID-19 samples, and they came from the United States, Italy and Spain.

V trimming: 0 bases; J trimming: 4 bases; junction bases outside the gene matches: 4. Per germline, CDR1 LGHNA and CDR2 YNFKEQ. The CDR3 covers 16 residues. Original methodology: Estimation of nucleated cell counts relied on the amplification of reference gene primers. This table comes from immunoSEQ multiplex PCR, and its TCRdb copy is limited to in-frame clones, with some not included. That table supplies the V and J calls and clone size; D and trimming were determined from the DNA. The table lists tens of thousands of clones, under 85% of them singletons, with 12% in the top ten. The receptor was derived from a human donor in a cohort sampled during active COVID-19. V is TRBV4-2 and J is TRBJ2-3; 10 bases fit TRBD2. What was sequenced was peripheral blood. In DNA form, the CDR3 reads TGTGCCAGCAGCCAAGATGGAACTAGCGGGGCAGATACGCAGTATTTT. Amino acids: CASSQDGTSGADTQYF.